These 9 T cell receptor beta chains came from one sample sequenced in a study of blood T cell repertoires in COVID-19. Profiling relied on immunoSEQ multiplex PCR, and the TCRdb table lists in-frame clones only, not all of them. Of about 200,000 clones in the sample, just under 85% are singletons; the top ten hold 6% to 8%. The specimen sequenced was peripheral blood. These receptor sequences come from a human donor with acute or convalescent COVID-19. The donor label of this sample is uncertain.

Only a few counts were recorded for this clone. This CDR3 is CASSPTSGGTGNTIYF. The CDR3 coding sequence is TGTGCCAGCTCACCAACTTCAGGGGGCACTGGAAACACCATATATTTT. The rearrangement uses TRBV18 and TRBJ1-3; 8 nucleotides match TRBD1. In germline, CDR1 is KGHSH, CDR2 LQKENI. The V segment lost 2 bases and the J segment 2 bases; nucleotides outside the gene matches: 5. This CDR3 contains 16 residues. The full variable domain, its missing parts supplied by reference TRBV18 and TRBJ1-3, is NAGVMQNPRHLVRRRGQEARLRCSPMKGHSHVYWYRQLPEEGLKFMVYLQKENIIDESGMPKERFSAEFPKEGPSILRIQQVVRGDSAAYFCASSPTSGGTGNTIYFGEGSWLTVV.

This chain uses TRBV14 with TRBJ2-1; weak D call: TRBD2 (5 bases). In germline, CDR1 is SGHDN, CDR2 FVKESK. The CDR3 covers 19 residues. V lost 4 bases and J lost 6, with 28 bases in between. The CDR3 loop is CASSPGERERRSAFNEQFF. DNA for the CDR3: TGTGCCAGCAGCCCCGGGGAGAGGGAAAGGCGGTCTGCCTTCAATGAGCAGTTCTTC. The complete variable domain, with remaining parts taken from reference TRBV14 and TRBJ2-1, reads EAGVTQFPSHSVIEKGQTVTLRCDPISGHDNLYWYRRVMGKEIKFLLHFVKESKQDESGMPNNRFLAERTGGTYSTLKVQPAELEDSGVYFCASSPGERERRSAFNEQFFGPGTRLTVL.

The chain uses TRBV7-3 and TRBJ2-2; 8 positions agree with TRBD1. V dropped 5 bases and J dropped 4; count of bases not matched to a gene: 6. Germline CDR1 is SGHTA and CDR2 is FQGTGA. The CDR3 totals 15 residues. CDR3 sequence: CASSPRQGTTGELFF. The CDR3 DNA sequence: TGTGCCAGCAGCCCCCGACAGGGGACCACCGGGGAGCTGTTTTTT.

This chain links TRBV13 with TRBJ2-2; 13 bases map to TRBD2. The V gene's germline CDR1 is PRHDT and CDR2 FYEKMQ (reference sequence). CDR3 length equals 21 residues. V dropped 3 bases and J dropped 4; count of bases not matched to a gene: 17. CDR3 nucleotide sequence: TGTGCCAGCAGCTTTGGCCCTTTGGGAGGACTAGCGGGAGTCATCACCGGGGAGCTGTTTTTT. Its translation: CASSFGPLGGLAGVITGELFF.

The CDR3 sequence is CASSLPRGLGNEKLFF. In DNA, the CDR3 is TGTGCCAGCAGCCTCCCGCGGGGGCTGGGCAATGAAAAACTGTTTTTT. The gene calls are TRBV11-2 and TRBJ1-4, with a weak D call TRBD1 (6 bases). Trimming took off 5 bases at V and 5 bases at J, with 18 bases between the two ends. The CDR3 sequence is 16 residues long. CDR1 and CDR2 from the germline V gene are SGHAT and FQNNGV.

V usage is TRBV3-1 (or the pseudogene TRBV3-2) and J usage is TRBJ2-1, with TRBD2 matching 9 bases. This CDR3 comprises 15 residues. V trimming: 5 bases; J trimming: 7 bases; junction bases outside the gene matches: 9. Germline V gene lookup returns CDR1 LGHDT and CDR2 YNNKEL (reference sequence). The CDR3 protein is CASSNPGLAVNEQFF. DNA of the CDR3: TGTGCCAGCAGCAACCCGGGACTAGCTGTTAATGAGCAGTTCTTC.

The chain has TRBV25-1 and TRBJ1-6, with D possibly matching TRBD1 (5 bases). This CDR3 contains 13 residues. V was trimmed by 7 bases and J by 5 bases, leaving 9 bases between them. Germline-derived CDR1 and CDR2 are MGHDK and SYGVNS. CDR3 sequence: CASTRAHNSPLHF. The CDR3 DNA follows: TGTGCCAGCACCAGGGCACATAATTCACCCCTCCACTTT. Full variable domain (remainder filled in from reference TRBV25-1 and TRBJ1-6): EADIYQTPRYLVIGTGKKITLECSQTMGHDKMYWYQQDPGMELHLIHYSYGVNSTEKGDLSSESTVSRIRTEHFPLTLESARPSHTSQYLCASTRAHNSPLHFGNGTRLTVT.

The chain couples TRBV12-3 or TRBV12-4 to TRBJ2-2; 8 bases match TRBD2. J was trimmed by 14 bases and V by 3 bases; bases with no gene match: 5. There are 12 residues in the CDR3. Here the CDR3 DNA reads TGTGCCAGCAGTTTCGGAGCGGGAGCCCTGTTTTTT. Its protein product is CASSFGAGALFF.

The genes are TRBV10-3 and TRBJ1-4, with TRBD1 identical over 8 bases. The length of the CDR3 is 15 residues. The germline V gene encodes CDR1 ENHRY and CDR2 SYGVKD. J gave up 8 bases and V 2 bases, and 7 bases lay outside the gene matches. CDR3 loop: CAISEGTGLTEKLFF. The DNA for the CDR3 is TGTGCCATCAGTGAGGGGACAGGACTTACCGAAAAACTGTTTTTT.